Below, one TCR beta chain is given with its context. Time point described: patch test 1, 2 weeks after DPC sensitization. The sample's treatment: therapeutic diphenylcyclopropenone sensitization with weekly scalp DPC. The data are from a study of human T cells and chemical hapten exposure. Study overall: Patients, largely female, had alopecia areata, totalis or universalis. Across samples, TCR yields varied, mostly owing to small differences in pooled library volumes.

One entry per CDR3 protein, called by TCRdb with MiXCR from the RACE reads. The table includes about 120,000 distinct CDR3 sequences, 12% detected once. The CDR3 extends over 17 amino acids. Germline CDR1 reads LGHNA; CDR2 reads YSLEER. The V end lost 0 bases, the J end lost 0 bases, and 15 bases lay between the germline ends. The sample was whole blood, taken in connection with sensitization to the hapten diphenylcyclopropenone (DPC). The rearrangement uses TRBV4-3 and TRBJ2-7, with a weak D call TRBD2 (6 bases). This clonotype was sampled from a woman between 45 and 60 years old with alopecia areata. Some clones in this sample may be carry-over from other donors' samples. The CDR3 DNA sequence: TGCGCCAGCAGCCAAGATCCGGGCGGGACCAGCTCCTACGAGCAGTACTTC. Translating gives CASSQDPGGTSSYEQYF.